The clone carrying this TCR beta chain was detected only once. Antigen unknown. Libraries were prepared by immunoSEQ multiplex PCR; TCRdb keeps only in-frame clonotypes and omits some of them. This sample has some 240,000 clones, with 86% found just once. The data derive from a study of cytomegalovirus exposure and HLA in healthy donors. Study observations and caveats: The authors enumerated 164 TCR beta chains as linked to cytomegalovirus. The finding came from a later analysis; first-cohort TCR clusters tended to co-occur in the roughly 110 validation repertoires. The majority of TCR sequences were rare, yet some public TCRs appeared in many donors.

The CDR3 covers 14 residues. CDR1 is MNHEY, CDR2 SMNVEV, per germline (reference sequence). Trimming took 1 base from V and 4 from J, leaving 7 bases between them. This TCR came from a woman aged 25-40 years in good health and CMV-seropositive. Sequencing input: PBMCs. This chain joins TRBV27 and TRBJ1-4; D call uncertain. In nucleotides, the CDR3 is TGTGCCAGCAGTTTATTAGGGAGTAATGAAAAACTGTTTTTT. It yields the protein CASSLLGSNEKLFF. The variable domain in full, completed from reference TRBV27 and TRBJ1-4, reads EAQVTQNPRYLITVTGKKLTVTCSQNMNHEYMSWYRQDPGLGLRQIYYSMNVEVTDKGDVPEGYKVSRKEKRNFPLILESPSPNQTSLYFCASSLLGSNEKLFFGSGTQLSVL.